The next 25 T cell receptor beta chains were all read from a single sample in a study of spatial heterogeneity in lung cancer. Study observations and caveats: It was found that expanded intratumoral alpha and beta TCR counts tracked tumor mutation counts.

From the 5' RACE reads, TCRdb called clonotypes with MiXCR, one entry per CDR3 protein. The table lists 15,000 to 20,000 distinct CDR3 sequences, about 6% of them singletons, with approximately 3.5% in the top ten. The antigens these receptors bind are not known. The time point here: sample taken at primary tumor resection. This specimen was lung tumor tissue, taken at surgery. The receptors were sampled from a female donor with early-stage non-small cell lung cancer.

This clonotype was seen many times. The gene calls are TRBV10-3 and TRBJ2-7; 7 positions match TRBD1. Unmatched junction bases numbered 10, after V lost 4 bases and J lost 7 bases. From germline, CDR1 is ENHRY and CDR2 SYGVKD. This CDR3 is built from 14 residues. The CDR3 here is CAISGDRDVQEQYF. The DNA for the CDR3 is TGTGCCATCAGTGGCGACAGGGATGTACAGGAGCAGTACTTC.

The rearrangement links TRBV10-3 to TRBJ2-1, with D possibly being TRBD2 (5 bases). The CDR3 is made up of 11 amino acids. Germline CDR1 ENHRY, CDR2 SYGVKD. Trimming pared 10 bases from V and 10 bases from J, leaving 14 bases between. As DNA, the CDR3 is TGTGCCACCGGCGAGGGCCCGGAGCAGTTCTTC. Its translation is CATGEGPEQFF.

This clonotype was recorded many times. The chain has TRBV19 and TRBJ2-5; D gene unclear. V lost 4 bases to trimming and J lost 1 base, with 7 bases between them. Per germline, CDR1 LNHDA and CDR2 SQIVND (reference sequence). The CDR3 contains 13 residues. CDR3 bases: TGTGCCAGTAGTAGGGCAGGCCAAGAGACCCAGTACTTC. The encoded protein is CASSRAGQETQYF.

This clonotype was counted many times. The chain combines TRBV20-1 with TRBJ1-1; weak D call: TRBD1 (5 bases). Per germline, CDR1 DFQATT and CDR2 SNEGSKA (reference sequence). This CDR3 has 12 amino acids. V lost 5 bases, J lost 10 bases, and 17 bases lay in between. This chain's CDR3 is CSAFAGPKGAFF. Written as DNA, the CDR3 is TGCAGTGCTTTCGCGGGACCCAAAGGAGCTTTCTTT.

This clonotype was observed many times. The chain is built from TRBV7-2 and TRBJ2-5, with 7 bases aligning to TRBD1. Germline V gene lookup returns CDR1 SGHTA and CDR2 FQGNSA. The CDR3 runs 14 residues. After removal of 5 bases from V and 1 base from J, the junction contained 4 bases not matched to a gene. This CDR3 reads CASSPPGGQETQYF. CDR3 bases: TGTGCCAGCAGCCCCCCAGGGGGCCAAGAGACCCAGTACTTC.

This clonotype was recorded at least ten times. This chain connects TRBV4-3 to TRBJ1-1; 9 nucleotides agree with TRBD1. The CDR3 contains 15 residues. Germline CDR1 and CDR2: LGHNA and YSLEER. Unmatched junction bases numbered 2, after V lost 2 bases and J lost 1 base. The chain's CDR3 is CASSQTGQGNTEAFF. The CDR3 nucleotides are TGCGCCAGCAGCCAAACGGGACAGGGGAACACTGAAGCTTTCTTT.

This clonotype has a count of ten or more. The chain employs TRBV29-1 and TRBJ2-3, with 10 bases aligning to TRBD2. V trimming: 3 bases; J trimming: 3 bases; junction bases outside the gene matches: 9. The CDR3 runs 16 residues. The germline CDR1 and CDR2 sequences are SQVTM and ANQGSEA. Here the CDR3 DNA reads TGCAGCGTTGATTTTGGACTAGCGGCGGGAACAGATACGCAGTATTTT. It encodes CSVDFGLAAGTDTQYF.

This clonotype occurred many times. The genes are TRBV6-2 or TRBV6-3 and TRBJ2-7, with D uncertain. Trimming took 7 bases from V and 4 from J, leaving 23 bases between them. The germline V gene encodes CDR1 MNHEY and CDR2 SVGEGT. This CDR3 has 16 residues. CDR3 nucleotides: TGTGCCAGCAACGATGTTCCAAGGACCACCCGATACGAGCAGTACTTC. Its translation: CASNDVPRTTRYEQYF.

This clonotype has at least ten counts. This chain links TRBV7-9 with TRBJ2-2; D uncertain. The CDR3 is 24 amino acids. The germline gives CDR1 SEHNR, CDR2 FQNEAQ (reference sequence). Trimming shortened V by 5 bases and J by 6 bases, and 43 bases separated the two germline ends. CDR3 residues: CASSRTPKVQPRLSSSLVAGELFF. The DNA for the CDR3 is TGTGCCAGCAGCCGCACCCCCAAAGTTCAGCCAAGACTTAGTTCTTCTCTTGTCGCCGGGGAGCTGTTTTTT.

This clonotype was seen repeatedly, ten times or more. The chain is built from TRBV20-1 and TRBJ1-2, with unresolved D. Germline CDR1 is DFQATT and CDR2 is SNEGSKA (reference sequence). V gave up 4 bases and J gave up 4 bases, with 4 bases separating them. The CDR3 is 10 amino acids. The CDR3: CSATRYGYTF. The DNA of the CDR3 is TGCAGTGCTACACGCTATGGCTACACCTTC.

By its share, this clonotype is medium-sized. The J gene is TRBJ2-7, the V gene TRBV20-1, with TRBD1 as a possible D gene (6 bases). CDR1 and CDR2 (germline): DFQATT, SNEGSKA (reference sequence). This CDR3 contains 12 residues. Trimming took off 1 base at V and 5 bases at J, with 9 bases between the two ends. Written as DNA, the CDR3 is TGCAGTGCTAGAGTGCAGGGGCACGAGCAGTACTTC. Residues: CSARVQGHEQYF.

This clonotype was seen at least ten times. This sequence joins TRBV29-1 and TRBJ2-7; 9 bases line up with TRBD2. Trimming took 3 bases from V and 1 from J; bases not matched to a gene: 7. Germline assignment: CDR1 SQVTM and CDR2 ANQGSEA. The length of the CDR3 is 15 residues. CDR3 in amino acids: CSVDVLAGKSYEQYF. In DNA form, the CDR3 reads TGCAGCGTTGACGTGCTAGCGGGGAAATCCTACGAGCAGTACTTC.

This clonotype was found many times. The chain carries TRBV6-2 or TRBV6-3 and TRBJ1-1; tentatively, D is TRBD1 (5 bases). V lost 6 bases, J lost 0 bases, and 11 bases lay in between. Germline CDR1 and CDR2: MNHEY and SVGEGT. This CDR3 contains 14 residues. The chain's CDR3 is CASRLDSMNTEAFF. The DNA for the CDR3 is TGTGCCAGCAGGTTAGACAGCATGAACACTGAAGCTTTCTTT.

This clonotype has just a few counts. The conserved phenylalanine or tryptophan normally closing the CDR3 is absent here, so this likely arose from a read error. The chain's CDR3 is CSARIPRRFMYEQYC. DNA for the CDR3: TGCAGTGCTAGAATCCCCCGGAGATTCATGTACGAGCAGTACTGC. This sequence joins TRBV20-1 and TRBJ2-7; D not certain. V dropped 2 bases and J dropped 4 bases, with 18 bases sitting between them. Per the germline V gene, CDR1 is DFQATT and CDR2 is SNEGSKA (reference sequence). The CDR3 has 15 amino acids.

This clonotype is medium-sized by share. Here the CDR3 reads CASSLAGLPTDEQFF. As DNA, the CDR3 is TGTGCCAGCAGCTTAGCTGGCCTCCCCACCGATGAGCAGTTCTTC. V usage is TRBV7-2 and J usage is TRBJ2-1, with unresolved D. Germline V CDR1 and CDR2: SGHTA, FQGNSA. Trimming took off 0 bases at V and 8 bases at J, with 14 bases between the two ends. This CDR3 has 15 amino acids. The full variable domain, in which reference TRBV7-2 and TRBJ2-1 provide the parts outside the CDR3, is GAGVSQSPSNKVTEKGKDVELRCDPISGHTALYWYRQSLGQGLEFLIYFQGNSAPDKSGLPSDRFSAERTGGSVSTLTIQRTQQEDSAVYLCASSLAGLPTDEQFFGPGTRLTVL.

This clonotype was seen repeatedly, ten times or more. The chain couples TRBV27 to TRBJ1-1; D remains ambiguous. Between the trimmed V and J ends, which lost 2 bases and 4 bases, there was a span of 8 bases. The CDR3 extends over 13 amino acids. From germline, CDR1 is MNHEY and CDR2 SMNVEV (reference sequence). The CDR3 DNA sequence: TGTGCCAGCAGTTTAAGGGAAAGCACTGAAGCTTTCTTT. Translated: CASSLRESTEAFF.

The V call is TRBV6-1, the J call TRBJ2-5; 7 bases are a match to TRBD1. J was trimmed by 5 bases and V by 3 bases; bases with no gene match: 9. The CDR3 is 15 amino acids. CDR1 is MNHNS and CDR2 is SASEGT in the germline V gene. CDR3 sequence (DNA): TGTGCCAGCAGTGAGACAGGGAATCGCGGGGAGACCCAGTACTTC. Translating it yields CASSETGNRGETQYF.

At least ten counts were recorded for this clonotype. The gene calls are TRBV28 and TRBJ2-5; 7 bases match TRBD1. This CDR3 region has 16 residues. Germline-derived CDR1 and CDR2 are MDHEN and SYDVKM. V trimming: 2 bases; J trimming: 6 bases; junction bases outside the gene matches: 12. Written as DNA, the CDR3 is TGTGCCAGCAGTTTACTCACCAGAAACAGGGGAAAGACCCAGTACTTC. The encoded protein is CASSLLTRNRGKTQYF.

By frequency in the sample, this clonotype is medium-sized. The genes are TRBV2 and TRBJ2-5; 8 nucleotides line up with TRBD1. This CDR3 is 12 amino acids long. Germline V gene data show CDR1 as SNHLY and CDR2 as FYNNEI. V was pared by 8 bases and J by 3 bases, with 2 bases of the junction left unmatched. Written as DNA, the CDR3 is TGTGCCAGCTCACAGGGGGAAGAGACCCAGTACTTC. It yields the protein CASSQGEETQYF.

By sample share, this clonotype is medium-sized. This chain joins TRBV2 and TRBJ1-6; D not certain. V lost 8 bases, J lost 0 bases, and 8 bases lay in between. The CDR3 is made up of 14 amino acids. Germline values: CDR1 SNHLY, CDR2 FYNNEI. CDR3 DNA: TGTGCCAGCGGGTCAACCTCCTATAATTCACCCCTCCACTTT. As protein: CASGSTSYNSPLHF.

This clonotype was seen ten or more times. The V call is TRBV29-1, the J call TRBJ2-5; 11 bases map to TRBD1. The CDR3 runs to 14 residues. Germline loops: CDR1 SQVTM, CDR2 ANQGSEA. V was clipped by 5 bases and J by 5 bases; unmatched bases: 7. The CDR3 DNA follows: TGCAGCGTTTTGTGGGACAGGGGGTACGAGACCCAGTACTTC. It translates to CSVLWDRGYETQYF.

In its sample, this clonotype was seen many times. This chain uses TRBV28 with TRBJ1-2; D perhaps matches TRBD1 (6 bases). Germline CDR1 MDHEN, CDR2 SYDVKM. This CDR3 spans 14 amino acids. The V and J ends lost 8 bases and 3 bases respectively, with 16 bases between them. This CDR3 is CASGSGGADYGYTF. The CDR3 DNA reads TGTGCCAGCGGAAGTGGGGGGGCAGACTATGGCTACACCTTC.

There are many counts of this clonotype. This chain connects TRBV11-2 to TRBJ2-7; TRBD1 aligns across 7 bases. The CDR3 has 16 amino acids. With V trimmed by 5 bases and J by 3 bases, 13 bases remained unmatched. Germline V lookup: CDR1 SGHAT, CDR2 FQNNGV. CDR3 nucleotides: TGTGCCAGCAGCCCCCTCAAACGACAGGGAATCTACGAGCAGTACTTC. Its translation: CASSPLKRQGIYEQYF.

This clonotype ranks as medium-sized (0.01 to 0.1%). V is TRBV7-2 and J is TRBJ2-5, with TRBD1 matching 7 bases. Germline V gives CDR1 SGHTA, CDR2 FQGNSA. This CDR3 is built from 14 residues. The V gene end was trimmed by 2 bases and the J gene end by 5 bases; junction bases not matched to a gene: 5. The CDR3 protein is CASSLTGARETQYF. The CDR3, as DNA: TGTGCCAGCAGCTTAACAGGGGCCCGGGAGACCCAGTACTTC.

This clonotype was recorded at least ten times. This chain uses TRBV18 with TRBJ2-2; tentatively, D is TRBD1 or TRBD2 (6 bases each). Germline V lookup: CDR1 KGHSH, CDR2 LQKENI. This CDR3 is built from 16 residues. V was clipped by 8 bases and J by 5 bases, with 21 bases between them. The DNA of the CDR3 is TGTGCCAGCCAATCCAACGGGGGCGCGCAAACCGGGGAGCTGTTTTTT. The encoded protein is CASQSNGGAQTGELFF.